This is a list of T cell receptor beta chains from one sample in a study of control samples from healthy donors and cancer patients. The assay was immunoSEQ multiplex PCR, and TCRdb's table has in-frame clones only and misses some. The sample holds about 150,000 clones, almost 90% seen once. What was sequenced was blood. These TCRs come from a man younger than 30 in good health. CDR3s include the opening cysteine and the closing phenylalanine or tryptophan. D genes are given only for firm matches. Size is omitted from some rows. Given values are once, few, many or a class for expanded clones.

>TRBJ1-2|-|-|TRBV4-3
TGCGCCAGCAGCCAAGATGGGGGCGTGTATGGCTACACCTTC
CASSQDGGVYGYTF
>TRBJ2-1|TRBD2|-|TRBV30
TGTGCCTGGAGTAGAGGGCTAGCGGAAATCAACAATGAGCAGTTCTTC
CAWSRGLAEINNEQFF
>TRBJ1-5|-|few|TRBV19
TGTGCCAGTACCCTAAGGGGAGGGTTTCCTAATCAGCCCCAGCATTTT
CASTLRGGFPNQPQHF
>TRBJ1-1|-|-|TRBV2
TGTGCCAGCAGTTATGACCGTACGGCTTTCTTT
CASSYDRTAFF
>TRBJ2-7|-|few|TRBV7-8
TGTGCCAGCAGCTTAGCTACCTCCTACGAGCAGTACTTC
CASSLATSYEQYF
>TRBJ2-2|-|-|TRBV4-1
TGCGCCAGCAGCCAAGGAATTGCAGGGAGGATTGCCGGGGAGCTGTTTTTT
CASSQGIAGRIAGELFF
>TRBJ2-2|-|-|TRBV7-2
TGTGCCAGCAGCGACGGGGAGGCCGGGGAGCTGTTTTTT
CASSDGEAGELFF
>TRBJ1-1|TRBD1|-|TRBV7-9
TGTGCCAGCAGTTCAAGCAGGGGGGCTTGGACTGAAGCTTTCTTT
CASSSSRGAWTEAFF
>TRBJ2-1|TRBD2|-|TRBV28
TGTGCCAGCAGTTTGGGACTAGCGGGGGGAGGGAATGAGCAGTTCTTC
CASSLGLAGGGNEQFF
>TRBJ2-5|TRBD1|-|TRBV6-2/TRBV6-3
TGTGCCAGCAGTTACACCAACGACAGGGGCGATTGGGAGACCCAGTACTTC
CASSYTNDRGDWETQYF
>TRBJ2-6|TRBD1|-|TRBV13
TGTGCCAGCAGCTCCTCAACAGGGGGCAATAGTCATTTTAGCTCTGGGGCCAACGTCCTGACTTTC
CASSSSTGGNSHFSSGANVLTF
>TRBJ2-2|-|-|TRBV10-2
TGCGCCAGCAGTGAGGAGGGGGGGAACACCGGGGAGCTGTTTTTT
CASSEEGGNTGELFF
>TRBJ1-5|-|-|TRBV3-1/TRBV3-2
TGTGCCAGCAGCCAAGCAAGCATTCAGCCCCAGCATTTT
CASSQASIQPQHF
>TRBJ2-5|TRBD2|-|TRBV5-1
TGCGCCAGCAGCTTAATTAGCGGGGGGGATACAGAGACCCAGTACTTC
CASSLISGGDTETQYF
>TRBJ1-2|-|-|TRBV13
TGTGCCAGCAGCTTAGGAGGGGACTATGGCTACACCTTC
CASSLGGDYGYTF
>TRBJ1-1|-|-|TRBV28
TGTGCCGCTGAACAGCTGAACACTGAAGCTTTCTTT
CAAEQLNTEAFF